This T cell receptor (beta chain) stems from a study of blood T cell repertoires in COVID-19 (dated by TCRdb to the early 2020s). About the full investigation: Collaborator samples came from the United States, Italy and Spain and covered acute and convalescent phases of COVID-19. The prospective study material was composed of cDNA or gDNA derived from T cells, B-cell-depleted T cells, or PBMCs. Subjects who had been exposed to COVID-19, were actively infected with it, or had recovered from it provided the deeply sampled blood TCRbeta repertoires that made up the dataset. The repertoires were released in a freely available public database intended as a resource for research on the immune response to SARS-CoV-2. The samples were drawn from two sources: the first 160 participants of the ongoing ImmuneRACE study, and 1,000 to 1,500 subjects contributed by 6 global collaborators. A de-identified subject ID, COVID-19 status, age in years and sex were almost always included in the sample metadata. Where HLA class I and class II types were available, the types were taken from metadata supplied by the sample provider, not from assay-based typing.

Regarding this clone: Its antigen target is currently unknown. Per-nucleotide qualities are absent, and no much larger clonotype sits a single base away.

Study-wide findings and limitations: The quantity of clinical and demographic metadata differed by source and by participant and was supplied without curation.

The immunoSEQ Assay, a bias-controlled multiplex PCR, was used to amplify TCRbeta CDR3 regions from genomic DNA. In the original analysis: Within the assay, amplification of reference gene primers was used to estimate how many nucleated cells each sample contained. Sequence reads were collapsed and filtered to measure the absolute abundance of every unique TCRbeta CDR3 rearrangement. Productive Simpson clonality was computed per sample as the square root of Simpson's diversity index over productive rearrangements. TCRdb took this table from immuneACCESS and kept in-frame rearrangements with V and J called. Such tables lack part of the clones; where checked against another copy, unresolved V genes explain under half of the gap, and the rest is unexplained. The V and J calls and the clone size are those of that table, but D and trimming were determined from the DNA. The sample table shows a few hundred thousand clones, and roughly 88% are seen once. The ten biggest clones cover about 3% of the sample.

Counted from cysteine to phenylalanine, this CDR3 has 12 amino acids. The CDR3 DNA has 36 bases and is translated from base 1. The germline V gene supplies CDR1 ENHRY and CDR2 SYGVKD. Deletion took 9 bases off V and 0 bases off J, with a span of 8 bases between the germline ends. Collaborating institutions collected whole blood in K2EDTA tubes following their own protocols. Collaborator samples were shipped for TCRbeta analysis as frozen whole blood, isolated PBMCs, or DNA extracted from either sample type. The sequence was obtained from a woman in her thirties with active or convalescent COVID-19. The V and J segments used are TRBV10-3 and TRBJ1-2; TRBD1 is possibly the D segment (5 matching bases). Sequencing was performed on peripheral blood. The bases read TGTGCCATTGGACATACTAACTATGGCTACACCTTC. Its coded protein is CAIGHTNYGYTF.